The subject of this entry is one T cell receptor (beta chain). This record comes from a study of T cells in Graves' hyperthyroidism and ophthalmopathy. RNA transcripts yielded amplified TCR beta CDR3 regions. Using the HTBI primer set, a first-round RT-PCR was run on the TCR CDR3. TCRdb re-called the multiplex PCR reads through MiXCR, storing one row per CDR3 protein. The sample shows hundreds of thousands of distinct CDR3 sequences, 20% of them seen only once. The V end was cut by 7 bases, the J end by 4 bases, with 7 bases between. This CDR3 contains 11 residues. Germline V gene sequence: CDR1 MNHNS, CDR2 SASEGT.

The sample was blood. The TCR comes from a man aged 40-49 years with Graves' ophthalmopathy. The chain links TRBV6-1 to TRBJ1-1; tentative D call: TRBD1 (6 bases). This CDR3 is CASTGATEAFF. CDR3 in DNA: TGTGCCAGCACGGGGGCCACTGAAGCTTTCTTT.